These 27 T cell receptor beta chains were sequenced from one sample in a study of response to subunit inactivated influenza vaccine. TCRdb re-derived calls from the RT-PCR reads in MiXCR, one entry per CDR3 protein. The sample contains hundreds of thousands of distinct CDR3 sequences, 15% to 20% of which appear only once. Sequenced here: PBMCs from blood, sampled around 5 days after vaccination. These receptors originate from a man between 50 and 59 years old who received an inactivated influenza vaccine.

The rearrangement uses TRBV20-1 and TRBJ2-7, with 8 positions matching TRBD2. Trimming cost V 0 bases and J 3 bases; bases outside gene matches: 7. CDR1 DFQATT and CDR2 SNEGSKA come from the germline V gene (reference sequence). This CDR3 comprises 15 residues. CDR3: CSARDQAGALYEQYF. The CDR3 coding sequence is TGCAGTGCTAGAGATCAAGCGGGAGCGCTCTACGAGCAGTACTTC.

This clonotype showed up many times. J is TRBJ2-7 and V is TRBV7-2; the match to TRBD2 covers 9 bases. Germline V gene sequence: CDR1 SGHTA, CDR2 FQGNSA. The CDR3 is made up of 17 amino acids. The trim removed 2 bases at V and 2 bases at J, leaving 10 bases unmatched. In nucleotides, the CDR3 is TGTGCCAGCAGCTTATCATTGGGCGGGGGGGGAACCTACGAGCAGTACTTC. Amino acid sequence: CASSLSLGGGGTYEQYF.

The chain has TRBV20-1 and TRBJ1-6, with unresolved D. The CDR3 is 14 residues long. Trimming shortened V by 1 base and J by 9 bases, and 13 bases separated the two germline ends. Germline CDR1 is DFQATT and CDR2 is SNEGSKA (reference sequence). This CDR3 reads CSARGSGDSSPLHF. In nucleotides, the CDR3 is TGCAGTGCTAGAGGGTCCGGCGATAGTTCACCCCTCCACTTT.

This clonotype was counted only a few times. The chain joins TRBV4-2 to TRBJ2-2; TRBD1 is a possible D gene (5 bases). The V end was cut by 2 bases, the J end by 7 bases, with 8 bases between. The CDR3 runs 13 residues. CDR1 and CDR2 from the germline V gene are LGHNA and YNFKEQ. The CDR3 nucleotides read TGTGCCAGCAGCCAAATGCAGGGCGGGGAGCTGTTTTTT. This gives the protein CASSQMQGGELFF.

This clonotype has ten or more counts. This chain links TRBV29-1 with TRBJ2-7; 12 bases are shared with TRBD1. With 2 bases clipped from V and 6 bases from J, the junction kept 5 bases outside the gene matches. The length of the CDR3 is 14 residues. Germline loops: CDR1 SQVTM, CDR2 ANQGSEA. CDR3 amino acids: CSVENWDRGREQYF. Written as DNA, the CDR3 is TGCAGCGTTGAAAACTGGGACAGGGGGCGCGAGCAGTACTTC.

Here the CDR3 DNA reads TGTGCCAGCAGGGCCCCAGGCGACAGCTCCTACGAGCAGTACTTC. This translates into CASRAPGDSSYEQYF. V gene TRBV6-1 combines with J gene TRBJ2-7; possibly TRBD1 for D (5 bases). The CDR3 runs 15 residues. Germline CDR1 reads MNHNS; CDR2 reads SASEGT. Deletions cut 6 bases from V and 0 bases from J, with 15 bases between.

Here the CDR3 reads CASSLYHGYTF. CDR3 bases: TGTGCCAGCAGCCTTTACCATGGCTACACCTTC. The chain combines TRBV5-8 with TRBJ1-2; D is uncertain. V lost 4 bases, J lost 6 bases, and 7 bases lay in between. Germline CDR1 and CDR2: SGHTS and YDEGEE. The CDR3 has 11 amino acids.

This clonotype came up a few times. V gene TRBV7-9 combines with J gene TRBJ2-1, with D possibly TRBD2 on 6 matching bases. The CDR3 runs 17 residues. CDR1 is SEHNR and CDR2 is FQNEAQ in the germline V gene (reference sequence). Trimming cost V 5 bases and J 0 bases, with 17 bases left between them. The CDR3 loop reads CASSSDPGLNSYNEQFF. CDR3 bases: TGTGCCAGCAGCAGCGACCCGGGACTCAACTCCTACAATGAGCAGTTCTTC. Variable domain in full (rest from reference TRBV7-9 and TRBJ2-1): DTGVSQNPRHKITKRGQNVTFRCDPISEHNRLYWYRQTLGQGPEFLTYFQNEAQLEKSRLLSDRFSAERPKGSFSTLEIQRTEQGDSAMYLCASSSDPGLNSYNEQFFGPGTRLTVL.

The rearrangement links TRBV7-2 to TRBJ2-7; TRBD2 is a possible D gene (7 bases). CDR1 is SGHTA and CDR2 is FQGNSA in the germline V gene. Deletions cut 2 bases from V and 2 bases from J, with 13 bases between. The CDR3 contains 15 residues. The CDR3 loop reads CASSLKEGGAYEQYF. The DNA of the CDR3 is TGTGCCAGCAGCTTAAAAGAGGGGGGGGCCTACGAGCAGTACTTC.

This clonotype occurred a few times. The chain recombines TRBV10-3 with TRBJ2-2; D is unresolved. V dropped 2 bases and J dropped 7 bases, with 8 bases sitting between them. The CDR3 is 13 residues long. CDR1 ENHRY and CDR2 SYGVKD come from the germline V gene. The CDR3 region is CAISEGLYGELFF. In DNA, the CDR3 is TGTGCCATCAGTGAGGGGCTATACGGGGAGCTGTTTTTT.

The chain combines TRBV12-3 or TRBV12-4 with TRBJ2-5; no reliable D call. Trimming left V 9 bases short and J 0 bases short, with 14 bases between. This CDR3 has 14 residues. CDR3: CARSILQDQETQYF. CDR3 nucleotides: TGTGCCAGATCTATACTCCAGGACCAAGAGACCCAGTACTTC.

This clonotype was seen at least ten times. The chain carries TRBV28 and TRBJ1-2; tentative D call: TRBD1 (5 bases). Germline-derived CDR1 and CDR2 are MDHEN and SYDVKM. Between the trimmed V and J ends, which lost 5 bases and 5 bases, there was a span of 9 bases. This CDR3 has 12 residues. The chain's CDR3 is CASSTGLYGYTF. CDR3 in DNA: TGTGCCAGCAGTACGGGACTTTATGGCTACACCTTC.

The chain is built from TRBV11-2 and TRBJ2-1; 11 bases line up with TRBD2. From germline, CDR1 is SGHAT and CDR2 FQNNGV. This CDR3 has 15 residues. V trimming: 5 bases; J trimming: 8 bases; junction bases outside the gene matches: 8. In DNA, the CDR3 is TGTGCCAGCAGCGTAGCGGGAGGGGTTTCGGATGAGCAGTTCTTC. Translation: CASSVAGGVSDEQFF.

The chain carries TRBV28 and TRBJ2-7, with 8 bases fitting TRBD1. The CDR3 is 13 residues long. Germline-derived CDR1 and CDR2 are MDHEN and SYDVKM. Trimming took 3 bases from V and 5 from J; bases not matched to a gene: 3. CDR3 DNA: TGTGCCAGCAGTTTCGCGACAGGGGACGAGCAGTACTTC. Translated: CASSFATGDEQYF.

This chain links TRBV9 with TRBJ2-2; 7 bases fit TRBD1. Germline trimming cut 2 bases from V and 6 bases from J; bases unmatched to any gene: 13. The CDR3 is 17 residues long. Per the germline V gene, CDR1 is SGDLS and CDR2 is YYNGEE. The CDR3 bases are TGTGCCAGCAGCGTCAACCCCGGACAGGTGCTTGCCGGGGAGCTGTTTTTT. Its translation: CASSVNPGQVLAGELFF.

In this sample, this clonotype turned up a few times. V gene TRBV6-5 combines with J gene TRBJ1-4; D unclear. Trimming took 1 base from V and 7 from J, leaving 10 bases between them. Germline CDR1 reads MNHEY; CDR2 reads SVGAGI. The CDR3 totals 14 residues. The CDR3 coding sequence is TGTGCCAGCAGTTACTTTTCGGCAGGTGAAAAACTGTTTTTT. It is translated as CASSYFSAGEKLFF.

The J gene is TRBJ2-5, the V gene TRBV6-2 or TRBV6-3; D not resolved. The CDR3 contains 13 residues. Per germline, CDR1 MNHEY and CDR2 SVGEGT. V was pared by 6 bases and J by 2 bases, with 10 bases between. This CDR3 reads CASSRPYQETQYF. The CDR3 coding sequence is TGTGCCAGCAGCCGACCCTATCAAGAGACCCAGTACTTC.

This clonotype came up a few times. The rearrangement joins TRBV4-2 to TRBJ2-7; D is undetermined. V was shortened by 1 base and J by 1 base, with 11 bases between the two germline ends. The CDR3 consists of 15 residues. The germline gives CDR1 LGHNA, CDR2 YNFKEQ. The CDR3 is CASSQVLDGSYEQYF. The CDR3 DNA follows: TGTGCCAGCAGCCAAGTTTTGGACGGGTCCTACGAGCAGTACTTC.

This clonotype was counted at least ten times. Here the CDR3 reads CATSPYYGELFF. CDR3 nucleotides: TGTGCCACCAGTCCCTATTACGGGGAGCTGTTTTTT. This rearrangement joins TRBV24-1 to TRBJ2-2; the D is unclear. Germline assignment: CDR1 KGHDR and CDR2 SFDVKD. CDR3 length equals 12 residues. V dropped 6 bases and J dropped 7 bases, with 8 bases sitting between them.

This clonotype was picked up a small number of times. The genes are TRBV20-1 and TRBJ2-1, with TRBD2 identical over 13 bases. The ends lost 5 bases at V and 5 bases at J; junction bases unmatched: 3. The CDR3 length is 14 residues. Per germline, CDR1 DFQATT and CDR2 SNEGSKA (reference sequence). CDR3 amino acids: CSASGLAGNNEQFF. CDR3 coding DNA: TGCAGTGCTTCGGGACTAGCGGGGAACAATGAGCAGTTCTTC.

This clonotype turned up a few times. The V gene is TRBV5-1, the J gene TRBJ2-5; possibly TRBD1 for D (6 bases). CDR1 is SGHRS and CDR2 is YFSETQ in the germline V gene. The CDR3 consists of 16 residues. Between the trimmed V and J ends, which lost 3 bases and 2 bases, there was a span of 17 bases. CDR3 protein: CASSSTNSRGQETQYF. As DNA, the CDR3 is TGCGCCAGCAGCTCGACAAACAGCAGGGGACAAGAGACCCAGTACTTC.

The chain is built from TRBV7-6 and TRBJ2-3; 7 bases map to TRBD2. CDR3 length equals 18 residues. V was pared by 1 base and J by 1 base, with 11 bases of the junction left unmatched. Per germline, CDR1 SGHVS and CDR2 FNYEAQ. The CDR3 loop reads CASSLGPPRTSGTDTQYF. The CDR3 DNA reads TGTGCCAGCAGCTTAGGTCCGCCGCGGACTAGTGGCACAGATACGCAGTATTTT.

In its sample, this clonotype was seen a few times. V usage is TRBV24-1 and J usage is TRBJ1-6; D ambiguous. The germline CDR1 and CDR2 sequences are KGHDR and SFDVKD. The CDR3 covers 13 residues. Trimming stripped 5 bases from V and 7 bases from J, with 8 bases between. CDR3 coding DNA: TGTGCCACCAGTGCCTGGGAAAATTCACCCCTCCACTTT. It translates to CATSAWENSPLHF.

The sample holds many counts of this clonotype. This rearrangement joins TRBV29-1 to TRBJ2-5, with a tentative D call TRBD1 (7 bases). The CDR3 sequence is 13 residues long. CDR1 is SQVTM and CDR2 is ANQGSEA in the germline V gene. The ends were cut back, 7 bases at V and 2 bases at J, with 14 bases in the middle. The CDR3 coding sequence is TGCAGCGCAGCCGGGGGACAGCAAGAGACCCAGTACTTC. Translation: CSAAGGQQETQYF.

This clonotype has just a few counts. The V gene is TRBV20-1, the J gene TRBJ2-7; 8 bases fit TRBD2. Germline lookup yields CDR1 DFQATT and CDR2 SNEGSKA (reference sequence). CDR3 length: 14 residues. The trim removed 2 bases at V and 0 bases at J, leaving 3 bases unmatched. In DNA form, the CDR3 reads TGCAGTGCTAGAAGGGGGACTAGCTCCTACGAGCAGTACTTC. Translating it yields CSARRGTSSYEQYF.

The chain joins TRBV5-1 to TRBJ1-1; TRBD1 matches 8 bases. J lost 4 bases, V lost 4 bases, and 9 bases had no gene match. CDR1 is SGHRS and CDR2 is YFSETQ in the germline V gene. The length of the CDR3 is 15 residues. CDR3 region: CASSQDRVSGTEAFF. The CDR3 DNA is TGCGCCAGCAGCCAGGACAGGGTCTCAGGCACTGAAGCTTTCTTT. The whole variable domain, filled in from reference TRBV5-1 and TRBJ1-1, reads KAGVTQTPRYLIKTRGQQVTLSCSPISGHRSVSWYQQTPGQGLQFLFEYFSETQRNKGNFPGRFSGRQFSNSRSEMNVSTLELGDSALYLCASSQDRVSGTEAFFGQGTRLTVV.

The chain is built from TRBV6-2 or TRBV6-3 and TRBJ1-6; no reliable D call. The CDR3 has 13 amino acids. CDR1 MNHEY and CDR2 SVGEGT come from the germline V gene. The V end was cut by 4 bases, the J end by 4 bases, with 5 bases between. The CDR3 nucleotides read TGTGCCAGCAGTTCGGGGTATAATTCACCCCTCCACTTT. Amino acids: CASSSGYNSPLHF.